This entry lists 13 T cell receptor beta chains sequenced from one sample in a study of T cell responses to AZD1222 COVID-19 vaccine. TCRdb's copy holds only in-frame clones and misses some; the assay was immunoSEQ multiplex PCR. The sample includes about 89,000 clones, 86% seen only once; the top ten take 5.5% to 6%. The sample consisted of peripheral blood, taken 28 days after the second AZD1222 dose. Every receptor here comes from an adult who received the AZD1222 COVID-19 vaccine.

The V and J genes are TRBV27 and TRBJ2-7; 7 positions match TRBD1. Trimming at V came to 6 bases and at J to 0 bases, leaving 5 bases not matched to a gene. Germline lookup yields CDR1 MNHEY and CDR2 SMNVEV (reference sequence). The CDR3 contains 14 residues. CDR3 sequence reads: CASRTGLSSYEQYF. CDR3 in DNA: TGTGCCAGCAGGACAGGGCTGAGCTCCTACGAGCAGTACTTC.

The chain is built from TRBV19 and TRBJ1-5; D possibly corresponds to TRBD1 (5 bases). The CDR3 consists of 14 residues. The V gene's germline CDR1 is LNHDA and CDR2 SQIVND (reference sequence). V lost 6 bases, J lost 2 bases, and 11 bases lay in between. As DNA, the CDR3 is TGTGCCAGTAGGTCGGACATTCGCAATCAGCCCCAGCATTTT. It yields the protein CASRSDIRNQPQHF.

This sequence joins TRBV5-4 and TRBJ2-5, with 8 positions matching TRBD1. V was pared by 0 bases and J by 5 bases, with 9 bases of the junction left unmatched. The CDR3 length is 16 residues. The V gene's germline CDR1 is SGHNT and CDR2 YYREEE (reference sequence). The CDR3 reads CASSLEVDRVAETQYF. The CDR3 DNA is TGTGCCAGCAGCTTGGAGGTGGACAGGGTTGCGGAGACCCAGTACTTC.

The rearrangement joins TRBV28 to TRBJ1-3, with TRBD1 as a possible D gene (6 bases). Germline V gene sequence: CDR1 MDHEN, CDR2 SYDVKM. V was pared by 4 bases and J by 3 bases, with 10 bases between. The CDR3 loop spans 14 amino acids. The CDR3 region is CASSSRGVGNTIYF. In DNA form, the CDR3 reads TGTGCCAGCAGTTCCAGGGGAGTTGGAAACACCATATATTTT.

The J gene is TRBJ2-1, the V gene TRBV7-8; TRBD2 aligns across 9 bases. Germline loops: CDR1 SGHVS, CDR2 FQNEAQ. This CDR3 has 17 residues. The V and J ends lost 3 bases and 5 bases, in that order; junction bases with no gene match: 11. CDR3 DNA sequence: TGTGCCAGCAGCTTTAATAGCGGGAGACAAACCCACAATGAGCAGTTCTTC. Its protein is CASSFNSGRQTHNEQFF.

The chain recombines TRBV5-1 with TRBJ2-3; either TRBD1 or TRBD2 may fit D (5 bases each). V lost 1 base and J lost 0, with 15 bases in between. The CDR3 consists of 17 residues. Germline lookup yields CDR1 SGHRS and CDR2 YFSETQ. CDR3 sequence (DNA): TGCGCCAGCAGCTTGCCGGGACCTTCCCCTAGCACAGATACGCAGTATTTT. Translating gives CASSLPGPSPSTDTQYF.

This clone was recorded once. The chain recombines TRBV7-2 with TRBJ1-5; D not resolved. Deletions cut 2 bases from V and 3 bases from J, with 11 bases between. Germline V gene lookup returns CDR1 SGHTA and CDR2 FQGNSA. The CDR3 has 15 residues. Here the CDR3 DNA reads TGTGCCAGCAGCTTAATTAACTCTCCCAATCAGCCCCAGCATTTT. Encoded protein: CASSLINSPNQPQHF. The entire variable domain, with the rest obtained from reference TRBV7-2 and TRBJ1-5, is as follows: GAGVSQSPSNKVTEKGKDVELRCDPISGHTALYWYRQSLGQGLEFLIYFQGNSAPDKSGLPSDRFSAERTGGSVSTLTIQRTQQEDSAVYLCASSLINSPNQPQHFGDGTRLSIL.

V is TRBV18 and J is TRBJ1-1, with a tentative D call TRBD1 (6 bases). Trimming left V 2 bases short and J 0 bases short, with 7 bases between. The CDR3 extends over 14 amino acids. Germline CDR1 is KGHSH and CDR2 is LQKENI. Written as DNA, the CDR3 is TGTGCCAGCTCACCAGGGGGCATGAACACTGAAGCTTTCTTT. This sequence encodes CASSPGGMNTEAFF.

The CDR3 loop is CASSRGGNLQETQYF. The CDR3 DNA follows: TGTGCCAGCAGCCGTGGGGGAAACCTTCAAGAGACCCAGTACTTC. The rearrangement links TRBV11-3 to TRBJ2-5; perhaps D is TRBD1 or TRBD2 (5 bases each). This CDR3 region has 15 residues. CDR1 and CDR2 (germline): SGHNT, YENEEA. The V and J ends lost 5 bases and 2 bases respectively, with 15 bases between them.

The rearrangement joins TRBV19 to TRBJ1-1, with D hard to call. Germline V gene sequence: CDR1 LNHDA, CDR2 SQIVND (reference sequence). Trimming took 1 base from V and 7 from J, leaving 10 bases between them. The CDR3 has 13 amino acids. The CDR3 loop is CASSIVSRREAFF. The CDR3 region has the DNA TGTGCCAGTAGTATAGTCTCGCGACGTGAAGCTTTCTTT.

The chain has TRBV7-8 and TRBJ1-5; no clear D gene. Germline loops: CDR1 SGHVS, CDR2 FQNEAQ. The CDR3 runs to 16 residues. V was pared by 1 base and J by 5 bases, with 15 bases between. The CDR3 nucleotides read TGTGCCAGCAGCTTAGGGGGTTGGGGTAACGATCAGCCCCAGCATTTT. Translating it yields CASSLGGWGNDQPQHF.

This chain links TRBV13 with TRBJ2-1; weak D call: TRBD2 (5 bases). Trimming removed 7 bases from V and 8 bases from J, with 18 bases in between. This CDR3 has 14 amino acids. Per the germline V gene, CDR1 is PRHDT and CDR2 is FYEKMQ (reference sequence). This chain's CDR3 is CASKLRWGDDEQFF. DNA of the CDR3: TGTGCCAGCAAGCTCCGATGGGGAGATGATGAGCAGTTCTTC.

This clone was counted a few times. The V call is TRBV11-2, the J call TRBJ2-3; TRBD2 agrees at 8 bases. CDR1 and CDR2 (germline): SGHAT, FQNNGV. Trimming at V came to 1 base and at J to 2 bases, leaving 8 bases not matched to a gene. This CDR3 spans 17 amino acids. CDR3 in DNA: TGTGCCAGCAGCTTAGTCCCAGCGGGGGTTACCACAGATACGCAGTATTTT. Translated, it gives CASSLVPAGVTTDTQYF.